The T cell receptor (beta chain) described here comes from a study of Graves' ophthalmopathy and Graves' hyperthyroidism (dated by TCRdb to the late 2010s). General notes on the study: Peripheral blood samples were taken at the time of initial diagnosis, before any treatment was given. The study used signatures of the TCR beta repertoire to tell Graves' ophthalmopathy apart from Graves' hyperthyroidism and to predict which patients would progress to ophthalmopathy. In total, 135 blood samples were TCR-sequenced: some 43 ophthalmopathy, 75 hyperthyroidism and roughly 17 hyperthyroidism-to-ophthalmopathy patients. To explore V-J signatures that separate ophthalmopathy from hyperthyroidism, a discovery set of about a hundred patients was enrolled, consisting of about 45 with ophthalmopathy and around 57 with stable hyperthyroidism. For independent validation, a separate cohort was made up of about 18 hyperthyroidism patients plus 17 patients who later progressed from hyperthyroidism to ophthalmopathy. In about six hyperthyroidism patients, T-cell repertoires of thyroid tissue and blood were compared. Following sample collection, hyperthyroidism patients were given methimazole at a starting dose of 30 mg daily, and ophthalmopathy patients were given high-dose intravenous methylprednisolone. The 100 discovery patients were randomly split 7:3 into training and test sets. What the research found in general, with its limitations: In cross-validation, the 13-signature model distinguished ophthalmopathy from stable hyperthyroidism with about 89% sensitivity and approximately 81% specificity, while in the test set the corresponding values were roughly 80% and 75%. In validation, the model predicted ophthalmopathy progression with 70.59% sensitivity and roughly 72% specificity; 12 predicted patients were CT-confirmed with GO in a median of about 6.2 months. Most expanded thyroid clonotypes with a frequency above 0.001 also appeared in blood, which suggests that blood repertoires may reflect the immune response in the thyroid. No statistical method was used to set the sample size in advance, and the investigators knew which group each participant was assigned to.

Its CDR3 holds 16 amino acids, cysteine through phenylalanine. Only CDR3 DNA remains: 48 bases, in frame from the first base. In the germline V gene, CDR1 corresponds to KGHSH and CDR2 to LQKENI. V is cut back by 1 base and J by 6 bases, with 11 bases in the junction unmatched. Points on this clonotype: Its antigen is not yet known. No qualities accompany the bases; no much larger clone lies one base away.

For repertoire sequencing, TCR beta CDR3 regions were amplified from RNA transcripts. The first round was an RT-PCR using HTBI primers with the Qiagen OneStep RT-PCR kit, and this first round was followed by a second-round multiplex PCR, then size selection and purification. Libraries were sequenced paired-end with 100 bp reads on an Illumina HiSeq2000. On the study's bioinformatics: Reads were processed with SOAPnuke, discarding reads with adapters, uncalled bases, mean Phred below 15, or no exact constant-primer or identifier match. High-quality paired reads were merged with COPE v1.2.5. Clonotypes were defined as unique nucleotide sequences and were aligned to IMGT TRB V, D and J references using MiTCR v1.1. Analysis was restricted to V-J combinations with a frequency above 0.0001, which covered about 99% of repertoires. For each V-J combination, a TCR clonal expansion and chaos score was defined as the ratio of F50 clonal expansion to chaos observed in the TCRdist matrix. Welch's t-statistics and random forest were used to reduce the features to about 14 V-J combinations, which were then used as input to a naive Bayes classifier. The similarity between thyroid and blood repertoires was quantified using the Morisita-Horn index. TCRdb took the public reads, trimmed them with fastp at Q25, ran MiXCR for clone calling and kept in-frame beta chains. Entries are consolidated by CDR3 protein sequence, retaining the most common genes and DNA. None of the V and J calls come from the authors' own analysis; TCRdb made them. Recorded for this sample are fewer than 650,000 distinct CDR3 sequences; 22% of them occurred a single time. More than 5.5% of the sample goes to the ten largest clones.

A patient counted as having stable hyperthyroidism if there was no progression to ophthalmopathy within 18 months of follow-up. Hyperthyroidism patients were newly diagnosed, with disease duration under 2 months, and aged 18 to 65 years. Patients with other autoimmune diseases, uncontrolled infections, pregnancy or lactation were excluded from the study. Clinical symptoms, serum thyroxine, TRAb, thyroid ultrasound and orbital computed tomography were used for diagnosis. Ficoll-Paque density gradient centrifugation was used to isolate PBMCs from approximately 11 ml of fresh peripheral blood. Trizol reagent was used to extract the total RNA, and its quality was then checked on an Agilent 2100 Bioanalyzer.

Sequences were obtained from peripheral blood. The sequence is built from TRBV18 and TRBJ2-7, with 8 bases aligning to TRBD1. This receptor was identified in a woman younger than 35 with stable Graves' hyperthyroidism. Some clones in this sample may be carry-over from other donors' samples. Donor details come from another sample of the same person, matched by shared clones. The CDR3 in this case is CASSPLDRDRGGEQYF. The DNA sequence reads TGTGCCAGCTCACCACTGGATCGCGACAGGGGCGGCGAGCAGTACTTC.